This is a list of T cell receptor beta chains from one sample in a study of cytomegalovirus exposure and HLA in healthy donors. Libraries were prepared by immunoSEQ multiplex PCR; TCRdb keeps only in-frame clonotypes and omits some of them. The data contain about 130,000 clones, around 80% of them seen just once; the ten biggest clones take up roughly 5%. The material sequenced was PBMCs. These receptors all stem from a man between 25 and 39 years old in good health and CMV-seronegative. The CDR3 runs from the conserved cysteine through the conserved F or W. The D gene is left open where the match is weak. Clone size, where shown, is once, few, many, or a class for clones that have expanded.

V gene	CDR3 length	clone size	J gene	D gene	CDR3 protein	CDR3 DNA
TRBV11-2	15	-	TRBJ1-1	TRBD1	CASSLPGTGGLVTFF	TGTGCCAGCAGCTTACCCGGGACAGGGGGATTGGTGACTTTCTTT
TRBV14	15	-	TRBJ2-3	-	CASSRESVAADTQYF	TGTGCCAGCAGCCGAGAGTCGGTAGCGGCAGATACGCAGTATTTT
TRBV19	14	few	TRBJ2-1	-	CASSIGYYYNEQFF	TGTGCCAGTAGTATCGGGTACTACTACAATGAGCAGTTCTTC
TRBV28	14	-	TRBJ1-1	TRBD1	CASSSINRGTEAFF	TGTGCCAGCAGTTCAATAAACAGGGGTACTGAAGCTTTCTTT
TRBV30	16	-	TRBJ2-6	-	CAWSPDWSSGANVLTF	TGTGCCTGGAGCCCAGACTGGAGCTCTGGGGCCAACGTCCTGACTTTC
TRBV11-2	16	once	TRBJ2-7	-	CASSLALAGLGLEQYF	TGTGCCAGCAGCTTAGCTCTTGCAGGGTTGGGGCTCGAGCAGTACTTC
TRBV27	14	few	TRBJ1-1	TRBD1	CASSFGTGNTEAFF	TGTGCCAGCAGCTTCGGGACAGGCAACACTGAAGCTTTCTTT
TRBV18	15	-	TRBJ2-7	-	CASSPGVGGLYEQYF	TGTGCCAGCTCACCAGGGGTAGGGGGTTTATACGAGCAGTACTTC
TRBV29-1	15	-	TRBJ2-1	TRBD1	CSVVGGTGSYNEQFF	TGCAGCGTCGTAGGGGGGACAGGGTCCTACAATGAGCAGTTCTTC
TRBV18	13	once	TRBJ2-2	-	CASSLQGTGELFF	TGTGCCAGCTCACTACAGGGCACCGGGGAGCTGTTTTTT
TRBV10-3	14	-	TRBJ1-1	-	CAISGDGLNTEAFF	TGTGCCATCAGTGGCGACGGGTTGAACACTGAAGCTTTCTTT
TRBV25-1	15	-	TRBJ2-5	-	CASSELTDFQETQYF	TGTGCCAGCAGTGAATTGACAGATTTTCAAGAGACCCAGTACTTC
TRBV7-9	14	-	TRBJ2-7	TRBD1	CARRTGTGSYEQYF	TGTGCCCGACGCACCGGGACAGGCTCTTACGAGCAGTACTTC
TRBV6-5	15	-	TRBJ2-2	-	CASTSQGFDTGELFF	TGTGCCAGCACCTCCCAGGGGTTCGACACCGGGGAGCTGTTTTTT
TRBV10-3	15	-	TRBJ2-1	TRBD2	CAIRAGLAAEWEQFF	TGTGCCATCAGAGCGGGACTAGCGGCAGAGTGGGAGCAGTTCTTC
TRBV29-1	11	once	TRBJ2-7	-	CSGGRGYEQYF	TGCAGCGGGGGCAGAGGCTACGAGCAGTACTTC
TRBV6-6	14	-	TRBJ1-2	-	CASIGWEGNYGYTF	TGTGCCAGCATCGGTTGGGAGGGGAACTATGGCTACACCTTC
TRBV5-6	16	-	TRBJ2-7	TRBD2	CASSRGGTSVSYEQYF	TGTGCCAGCAGCCGAGGCGGGACTAGCGTCTCCTACGAGCAGTACTTC
TRBV5-1	18	-	TRBJ2-6	TRBD1	CASSLGGTGITGANVLTF	TGCGCCAGCAGCTTGGGAGGGACAGGGATAACTGGGGCCAACGTCCTGACTTTC
TRBV2	17	-	TRBJ2-1	-	CASSEGGGDWRPNEQFF	TGTGCCAGCAGTGAAGGGGGCGGGGACTGGAGACCCAATGAGCAGTTCTTC
TRBV5-1	15	-	TRBJ2-5	TRBD2	CASRRASGYQETQYF	TGCGCCAGTAGGAGGGCTAGCGGGTACCAAGAGACCCAGTACTTC
TRBV5-4	15	-	TRBJ1-2	TRBD1	CASSSGQGATYGYTF	TGTGCCAGCAGCTCGGGACAGGGGGCAACTTATGGCTACACCTTC
TRBV19	16	-	TRBJ2-7	TRBD1	CASSIVTTGGSYEQYF	TGTGCCAGTAGTATAGTCACAACAGGGGGATCCTACGAGCAGTACTTC
TRBV6-6	13	-	TRBJ1-1	TRBD1	CASRSPGQGRTFF	TGTGCCAGCAGGAGTCCAGGACAGGGTAGGACTTTCTTT
TRBV5-1	14	once	TRBJ1-6	-	CASSLEGRNSPLHF	TGCGCCAGCAGCTTGGAGGGGCGGAATTCACCCCTCCACTTT
TRBV19	15	few	TRBJ1-5	TRBD1	CASSPRQGANQPQHF	TGTGCCAGTAGTCCTAGACAGGGGGCCAATCAGCCCCAGCATTTT
TRBV7-7	14	-	TRBJ2-5	-	CASSLAAGQETQYF	TGTGCTAGCAGCTTAGCTGCAGGGCAAGAGACCCAGTACTTC
TRBV6-6	16	-	TRBJ2-7	TRBD1	CASSPIPGGQGLEQYF	TGTGCCAGCAGTCCGATCCCGGGGGGACAGGGTCTTGAGCAGTACTTC
TRBV11-2	14	-	TRBJ1-1	-	CASSPRWGDTEAFF	TGTGCCAGCAGCCCCCGGTGGGGAGACACTGAAGCTTTCTTT
TRBV27	15	-	TRBJ2-7	TRBD2	CASSLNWASGHEQYF	TGTGCCAGCAGTTTAAATTGGGCTAGCGGACACGAGCAGTACTTC
TRBV29-1	13	-	TRBJ2-7	-	CSVEGLSSYEQYF	TGCAGCGTTGAGGGCCTAAGCTCCTACGAGCAGTACTTC
TRBV11-2	15	-	TRBJ2-7	TRBD2	CASSSTSGSFAEQYF	TGTGCCAGCAGCTCGACTAGCGGGAGTTTCGCCGAGCAGTACTTC
TRBV7-9	15	-	TRBJ2-5	-	CASSLSRKGGETQYF	TGTGCCAGCAGCTTAAGTCGGAAGGGCGGGGAGACCCAGTACTTC
TRBV7-2	14	-	TRBJ2-5	TRBD2	CASSLAGLGGDQYF	TGTGCCAGCAGCTTAGCCGGACTAGGAGGGGACCAGTACTTC
TRBV6-6	15	-	TRBJ2-7	TRBD1	CASSDDRGRTYEQYF	TGTGCCAGCAGCGACGACAGGGGGCGCACCTACGAGCAGTACTTC
TRBV28	11	-	TRBJ1-1	-	CASKQTAEAFF	TGTGCCAGCAAACAGACAGCTGAAGCTTTCTTT
TRBV5-6	13	once	TRBJ2-3	-	CASSLSQTDTQYF	TGTGCCAGCAGCTTGTCACAGACAGATACGCAGTATTTT
TRBV6-1	14	-	TRBJ2-7	TRBD1	CASKMAGGSYEQYF	TGTGCCAGCAAGATGGCAGGGGGCTCCTACGAGCAGTACTTC
TRBV18	15	-	TRBJ2-7	-	CASSPGQYFPYEQYF	TGTGCCAGCTCACCAGGACAGTACTTTCCCTACGAGCAGTACTTC